Each of the 30 T cell receptor beta chains below was sequenced from the same sample in a study of cytomegalovirus exposure and HLA in healthy donors. It was with 60 Vbeta and 13 Jbeta primers that the PCR ran. Repertoires were generated with immunoSEQ multiplex PCR, while TCRdb's copy carries only in-frame clones and drops some. This sample has 100,000 to 130,000 clones, with roughly 70% found just once. Sequenced sample: PBMCs. The source of these receptors is a woman in her 40s in good health and CMV-seropositive.

The chain employs TRBV28 and TRBJ2-1; 13 bases agree with TRBD2. Germline CDR1 MDHEN, CDR2 SYDVKM. This CDR3 spans 15 amino acids. V shed 2 bases, J shed 11 bases, and the junction held 6 bases outside the gene matches. The CDR3 region has the DNA TGTGCCAGCAGTTTAACTAGCGGGGGGGCCTATAAGCAGTTCTTC. Protein: CASSLTSGGAYKQFF.

The chain carries TRBV2 and TRBJ2-7, with D unresolved. The length of the CDR3 is 12 residues. V was pared by 1 base and J by 4 bases, with 5 bases between. CDR1 and CDR2 (germline): SNHLY, FYNNEI. CDR3 in DNA: TGTGCCAGCAGTGAAGACAGATACGAGCAGTACTTC. This sequence encodes CASSEDRYEQYF. Combining the CDR3 with reference TRBV2 and TRBJ2-7 gives the whole variable domain EPEVTQTPSHQVTQMGQEVILRCVPISNHLYFYWYRQILGQKVEFLVSFYNNEISEKSEIFDDQFSVERPDGSNFTLKIRSTKLEDSAMYFCASSEDRYEQYFGPGTRLTVT.

This clone came up a few times. This rearrangement joins TRBV5-5 to TRBJ2-7; D perhaps matches TRBD2 (6 bases). V was pared by 1 base and J by 5 bases, with 10 bases between. Germline CDR1 is SGHKS and CDR2 is YYEKEE (reference sequence). The CDR3 sequence is 13 residues long. CDR3 region: CASSLTSRHEQYF. CDR3 nucleotide sequence: TGTGCCAGCAGCTTGACTAGCAGACACGAGCAGTACTTC. The entire variable domain, with the rest obtained from reference TRBV5-5 and TRBJ2-7, is as follows: DAGVTQSPTHLIKTRGQQVTLRCSPISGHKSVSWYQQVLGQGPQFIFQYYEKEERGRGNFPDRFSARQFPNYSSELNVNALLLGDSALYLCASSLTSRHEQYFGPGTRLTVT.

The genes are TRBV15 and TRBJ2-2; possible D gene TRBD1, 5 bases. This CDR3 spans 15 amino acids. Trimming removed 1 base from V and 3 bases from J, with 9 bases in between. Germline V gene sequence: CDR1 LNHNV, CDR2 YYDKDF (reference sequence). The CDR3 DNA sequence: TGTGCCACCAGCAGAGTGGCAGGGCACACCGGGGAGCTGTTTTTT. Amino acid sequence: CATSRVAGHTGELFF. The full variable domain, its missing parts supplied by reference TRBV15 and TRBJ2-2, is DAMVIQNPRYQVTQFGKPVTLSCSQTLNHNVMYWYQQKSSQAPKLLFHYYDKDFNNEADTPDNFQSRRPNTSFCFLDIRSPGLGDTAMYLCATSRVAGHTGELFFGEGSRLTVL.

The rearrangement joins TRBV6-5 to TRBJ1-5; no firm D call. V was trimmed by 0 bases and J by 7 bases, leaving 13 bases between them. CDR1 is MNHEY and CDR2 is SVGAGI in the germline V gene. This CDR3 is 15 amino acids long. The CDR3 here is CASSYSAASRQPQHF. Written as DNA, the CDR3 is TGTGCCAGCAGTTACTCAGCAGCGTCTCGGCAGCCCCAGCATTTT.

The CDR3 sequence is CASSARGRGEQYF. The CDR3 bases are TGTGCCAGCAGTGCCAGGGGGCGCGGGGAGCAGTACTTC. This chain uses TRBV6-5 with TRBJ2-7, with TRBD1 matching 8 bases. The CDR3 covers 13 residues. In germline, CDR1 is MNHEY, CDR2 SVGAGI. J was trimmed by 7 bases and V by 5 bases; bases with no gene match: 7.

The chain recombines TRBV6-5 with TRBJ2-7; D unresolved. The length of the CDR3 is 12 residues. V was clipped by 4 bases and J by 2 bases, with 6 bases between them. Germline lookup yields CDR1 MNHEY and CDR2 SVGAGI. Here the CDR3 DNA reads TGTGCCAGCAGTTCTTCCCCCTACGAGCAGTACTTC. Translating it yields CASSSSPYEQYF.

The chain is built from TRBV30 and TRBJ2-2, with D perhaps matching TRBD1 (5 bases). Germline CDR1 reads GTSNPN; CDR2 reads SVGIG (reference sequence). The CDR3 has 12 amino acids. V was pared by 0 bases and J by 9 bases, with 8 bases between. CDR3 DNA sequence: TGTGCCTGGAGTGTACTGGGGCGGGAGCTGTTTTTT. Amino acid sequence: CAWSVLGRELFF.

In its sample, this clone was seen a few times. The rearrangement joins TRBV5-1 to TRBJ1-1; D remains ambiguous. The CDR3 spans 15 residues. Trimming took off 1 base at V and 0 bases at J, with 10 bases between the two ends. The germline gives CDR1 SGHRS, CDR2 YFSETQ. The CDR3 nucleotides are TGCGCCAGCAGCTTGTGGGCAGCCATGAACACTGAAGCTTTCTTT. Amino acid sequence: CASSLWAAMNTEAFF.

The chain carries TRBV5-5 and TRBJ1-5; D gene uncertain. In germline, CDR1 is SGHKS, CDR2 YYEKEE (reference sequence). CDR3 length: 15 amino acids. With 3 bases removed from V and 1 base from J, the gap between germline ends came to 11 bases. CDR3 bases: TGTGCCAGCAGCTCGCGGGAAGGCAGCAATCAGCCCCAGCATTTT. This translates into CASSSREGSNQPQHF. The entire variable domain, with the rest obtained from reference TRBV5-5 and TRBJ1-5, is as follows: DAGVTQSPTHLIKTRGQQVTLRCSPISGHKSVSWYQQVLGQGPQFIFQYYEKEERGRGNFPDRFSARQFPNYSSELNVNALLLGDSALYLCASSSREGSNQPQHFGDGTRLSIL.

The chain combines TRBV9 with TRBJ2-7, with D possibly TRBD2 on 6 matching bases. Germline CDR1 reads SGDLS; CDR2 reads YYNGEE. The length of the CDR3 is 15 residues. The V end lost 4 bases, the J end lost 4 bases, and 18 bases lay between the germline ends. The CDR3 DNA is TGTGCCAGCAGCCCAAGGGTGGCCGGGGGTTACGAGCAGTACTTC. Translating it yields CASSPRVAGGYEQYF.

The chain recombines TRBV19 with TRBJ1-5; no firm D call. The length of the CDR3 is 13 residues. Looked up from germline, CDR1 is LNHDA and CDR2 is SQIVND (reference sequence). V lost 10 bases and J 4 bases, leaving 14 bases between the germline ends. The CDR3 nucleotides are TGTGCCACCGCCAGGCAGTCAAATCAGCCCCAGCATTTT. Protein sequence: CATARQSNQPQHF.

A few counts support this clone. This CDR3 fails to terminate in the conserved phenylalanine or tryptophan, so it likely reflects a read error. The chain links TRBV2 to TRBJ2-6; D call uncertain. The CDR3 sequence is 16 residues long. Deletions cut 0 bases from V and 8 bases from J, with 14 bases between. The V gene's germline CDR1 is SNHLY and CDR2 FYNNEI. CDR3 coding DNA: TGTGCCAGCAGTGAAGCATGGCAATCTGTGTCCAACGTCCTGACTGTC. Its protein product is CASSEAWQSVSNVLTV.

This clone was recorded a few times. The chain uses TRBV30 and TRBJ2-7, with D maybe TRBD2 (6 bases). The CDR3 consists of 14 residues. Trimming stripped 4 bases from V and 2 bases from J, with 15 bases between. Germline V gene sequence: CDR1 GTSNPN, CDR2 SVGIG (reference sequence). The CDR3 coding sequence is TGTGCCTGGACTAAAGGGACTCTAACCTACGAGCAGTACTTC. Translated, it gives CAWTKGTLTYEQYF. Filled out from reference TRBV30 and TRBJ2-7, the complete variable domain reads SQTIHQWPATLVQPVGSPLSLECTVEGTSNPNLYWYRQAAGRGLQLLFYSVGIGQISSEVPQNLSASRPQDRQFILSSKKLLLSDSGFYLCAWTKGTLTYEQYFGPGTRLTVT.

The chain employs TRBV11-2 and TRBJ2-5; 7 bases line up with TRBD2. With 3 bases clipped from V and 5 bases from J, the junction kept 9 bases outside the gene matches. Germline values: CDR1 SGHAT, CDR2 FQNNGV. The CDR3 extends over 15 amino acids. CDR3 coding DNA: TGTGCCAGCAGCTTGGGAGGGAGCGGGTTCGAGACCCAGTACTTC. Its translation is CASSLGGSGFETQYF.

This chain uses TRBV2 with TRBJ1-4; TRBD1 might be the D (6 bases). The CDR3 runs 15 residues. With 5 bases removed from V and 5 bases from J, the gap between germline ends came to 15 bases. The germline V gene encodes CDR1 SNHLY and CDR2 FYNNEI. The CDR3 spells CASSTTSGVNEKLFF. The CDR3 coding sequence is TGTGCCAGCAGTACCACCTCAGGGGTCAATGAAAAACTGTTTTTT.

In its sample, this clone was seen a few times. The genes are TRBV19 and TRBJ2-1; TRBD2 might be the D (6 bases). The germline V and J ends were trimmed by 6 bases and 2 bases, with 11 bases remaining between them. This CDR3 region has 14 residues. Germline CDR1 reads LNHDA; CDR2 reads SQIVND (reference sequence). DNA of the CDR3: TGTGCCAGTAGGGGCCGGGGGACCTACAATGAGCAGTTCTTC. It translates to CASRGRGTYNEQFF.

The chain couples TRBV6-6 to TRBJ1-1; maybe TRBD1 (6 bases). The V end was cut by 7 bases, the J end by 5 bases, with 20 bases between. This CDR3 spans 15 amino acids. CDR1 is MNHNY, CDR2 SVGAGI, per germline (reference sequence). CDR3 sequence reads: CASTLPGGGGTEAFF. CDR3 nucleotide sequence: TGTGCCAGCACCCTCCCGGGAGGGGGGGGGACTGAAGCTTTCTTT.

The V and J genes are TRBV9 and TRBJ2-3; 9 bases match TRBD2. The CDR3 is 15 residues long. Germline values: CDR1 SGDLS, CDR2 YYNGEE. J lost 6 bases, V lost 0 bases, and 5 bases had no gene match. The CDR3 here is CASSVGASGADTQYF. CDR3 bases: TGTGCCAGCAGCGTAGGGGCTAGCGGGGCCGATACGCAGTATTTT.

The chain is built from TRBV5-1 and TRBJ1-6; D unresolved. Trimming took 3 bases from V and 5 from J, leaving 12 bases between them. CDR1 is SGHRS, CDR2 YFSETQ, per germline. CDR3 size: 15 residues. The CDR3 is CASSYRTGNNSPLHF. The CDR3 nucleotides read TGCGCCAGCAGCTATCGGACGGGGAATAATTCACCCCTCCACTTT.

The gene calls are TRBV5-6 and TRBJ2-7; the D is unclear. V was trimmed by 1 base and J by 2 bases, leaving 10 bases between them. This CDR3 spans 14 amino acids. In germline, CDR1 is SGHDT, CDR2 YYEEEE. For the CDR3, the DNA is TGTGCCAGCAGCTTGTCAGGCGCTACCTACGAGCAGTACTTC. This encodes CASSLSGATYEQYF.

V gene TRBV5-6 combines with J gene TRBJ2-7; 12 nucleotides align to TRBD1. CDR3 length equals 14 residues. Germline V gives CDR1 SGHDT, CDR2 YYEEEE. With V trimmed by 3 bases and J by 6 bases, 4 bases remained unmatched. The DNA for the CDR3 is TGTGCCAGCAGCTCGGGACAGGGGGCGGTCGAGCAGTACTTC. Translated, it gives CASSSGQGAVEQYF. The full variable domain, with the rest looked up from reference TRBV5-6 and TRBJ2-7, is DAGVTQSPTHLIKTRGQQVTLRCSPKSGHDTVSWYQQALGQGPQFIFQYYEEEERQRGNFPDRFSGHQFPNYSSELNVNALLLGDSALYLCASSSGQGAVEQYFGPGTRLTVT.

The chain uses TRBV2 and TRBJ2-5; D perhaps matches TRBD1 (6 bases). V was cut by 1 base and J by 4 bases, with 13 bases left in between. Per germline, CDR1 SNHLY and CDR2 FYNNEI. This CDR3 has 15 amino acids. The CDR3 DNA reads as TGTGCCAGCAGTGAAGGGGGACACCGCGTAGAGACCCAGTACTTC. Its protein product is CASSEGGHRVETQYF.

This chain connects TRBV25-1 to TRBJ2-7; a possible D gene is TRBD2 (5 bases). CDR1 and CDR2 (germline): MGHDK, SYGVNS. V was cut by 1 base and J by 7 bases, with 14 bases left in between. The CDR3 is 14 residues long. CDR3 nucleotide sequence: TGTGCCAGCAGTGAATCGGTCCCGGGAATGGAGCAGTACTTC. Translating it yields CASSESVPGMEQYF.

This rearrangement joins TRBV7-2 to TRBJ2-6, with 8 bases aligning to TRBD1. Germline trimming cut 5 bases from V and 4 bases from J; bases unmatched to any gene: 7. The CDR3 totals 16 residues. Germline V gene lookup returns CDR1 SGHTA and CDR2 FQGNSA. The chain's CDR3 is CASSRQGMRGANVLTF. The CDR3 DNA reads TGTGCCAGCAGCCGACAGGGGATGAGGGGGGCCAACGTCCTGACTTTC.

With respect to this clone: This likely comes from a read error, as the CDR3 has no conserved phenylalanine or tryptophan at its end. The rearrangement joins TRBV4-1 to TRBJ1-2, with D uncertain. Germline V gives CDR1 MGHRA, CDR2 YSYEKL. The CDR3 extends over 16 amino acids. V lost 2 bases and J 3 bases, leaving 16 bases between the germline ends. The CDR3 DNA reads as TGCGCCAGCAGCCAAACGACCGATCTCGGAGACTATGGCTACACCGTC. It encodes CASSQTTDLGDYGYTV.

The chain uses TRBV5-1 and TRBJ2-3; 9 nucleotides line up with TRBD2. The V and J ends lost 4 bases and 5 bases, in that order; junction bases with no gene match: 8. This CDR3 is built from 15 residues. Looked up from germline, CDR1 is SGHRS and CDR2 is YFSETQ. In nucleotides, the CDR3 is TGCGCCAGCAGCATGGCGGGGGGGCTAATAGATACGCAGTATTTT. It yields the protein CASSMAGGLIDTQYF.

The V gene is TRBV19, the J gene TRBJ2-1; 8 nucleotides align to TRBD2. The CDR3 totals 17 residues. Germline V gene data show CDR1 as LNHDA and CDR2 as SQIVND (reference sequence). V dropped 4 bases and J dropped 3; count of bases not matched to a gene: 11. DNA for the CDR3: TGTGCCAGTAGTAAGGGGCCGGGGGGGCCTAACTACAATGAGCAGTTCTTC. Protein: CASSKGPGGPNYNEQFF.

CDR3 amino acids: CASGQGGVAGEQYF. The CDR3 coding sequence is TGTGCCAGCGGTCAGGGCGGGGTGGCGGGAGAGCAGTACTTC. The J gene is TRBJ2-7, the V gene TRBV5-6; D may be TRBD2 (6 bases). CDR1 is SGHDT, CDR2 YYEEEE, per germline. V was pared by 7 bases and J by 7 bases, with 21 bases between. The CDR3 totals 14 residues.

The chain employs TRBV10-3 and TRBJ1-5; D gene uncertain. The V end lost 2 bases, the J end lost 2 bases, and 10 bases lay between the germline ends. There are 15 residues in the CDR3. Looked up from germline, CDR1 is ENHRY and CDR2 is SYGVKD. This CDR3 reads CAISEGLAGNQPQHF. Here the CDR3 DNA reads TGTGCCATCAGTGAGGGACTGGCTGGCAATCAGCCCCAGCATTTT.